The 13 T cell receptor beta chains below come from one sample, sequenced in a study of T cell repertoires in cytomegalovirus infection. One entry per CDR3 protein results from TCRdb running MiXCR on the reads. The sample holds about 260,000 distinct CDR3 sequences, roughly 10% seen once. The specimen sequenced was PBMCs. These receptors all stem from a human donor in good health (CMV status not recorded). Some clones in this sample may be carry-over from other donors' samples.

This sequence joins TRBV7-2 and TRBJ1-1; 8 nucleotides line up with TRBD1. This CDR3 has 14 residues. The V gene's germline CDR1 is SGHTA and CDR2 FQGNSA. Germline trimming cut 5 bases from V and 6 bases from J; bases unmatched to any gene: 8. CDR3 DNA: TGTGCCAGCAGCCCCCGGGACAGGTTGTCTGAAGCTTTCTTT. Encoded protein: CASSPRDRLSEAFF.

This clonotype has just a few counts. The chain employs TRBV19 and TRBJ1-5; no definite D call. With 6 bases removed from V and 3 bases from J, the gap between germline ends came to 12 bases. CDR1 and CDR2 (germline): LNHDA, SQIVND (reference sequence). The CDR3 runs 14 residues. This chain's CDR3 is CASSGVGYNQPQHF. CDR3 bases: TGTGCCAGTAGCGGGGTGGGCTACAATCAGCCCCAGCATTTT. Variable domain in full (rest from reference TRBV19 and TRBJ1-5): DGGITQSPKYLFRKEGQNVTLSCEQNLNHDAMYWYRQDPGQGLRLIYYSQIVNDFQKGDIAEGYSVSREKKESFPLTVTSAQKNPTAFYLCASSGVGYNQPQHFGDGTRLSIL.

The table lists this clonotype with many counts. The chain carries TRBV7-2 and TRBJ2-7; 10 positions match TRBD1. The germline CDR1 and CDR2 sequences are SGHTA and FQGNSA. The CDR3 runs 16 residues. V was pared by 4 bases and J by 5 bases, with 11 bases of the junction left unmatched. The CDR3 DNA reads TGTGCCAGCAGCTCCGACAGGGGGCTGATGTCGAACGAGCAGTACTTC. This translates into CASSSDRGLMSNEQYF.

The chain uses TRBV7-2 and TRBJ1-5; D remains unclear. The CDR3 contains 14 residues. Trimming left V 5 bases short and J 3 bases short, with 11 bases between. Germline values: CDR1 SGHTA, CDR2 FQGNSA. The CDR3 reads CASSDLNYNQPQHF. The CDR3 bases are TGTGCCAGCAGCGACCTCAACTACAATCAGCCCCAGCATTTT.

This clonotype was counted at least ten times. The chain links TRBV7-8 to TRBJ1-1; tentative D call: TRBD1 (6 bases). V gave up 6 bases and J gave up 5 bases, with 13 bases separating them. CDR3 length: 13 residues. The V gene's germline CDR1 is SGHVS and CDR2 FQNEAQ. Here the CDR3 reads CASSAVGATEAFF. In nucleotides, the CDR3 is TGTGCCAGCAGTGCAGTGGGGGCGACTGAAGCTTTCTTT.

Ten or more counts support this clonotype. The genes are TRBV7-2 and TRBJ1-5, with D hard to call. CDR3 length: 16 amino acids. Per germline, CDR1 SGHTA and CDR2 FQGNSA. Deletions cut 1 base from V and 1 base from J, with 11 bases between. In DNA form, the CDR3 reads TGTGCCAGCAGCTTAGACAGTGGCGGGAGCAATCAGCCCCAGCATTTT. Translation: CASSLDSGGSNQPQHF.

This clonotype was seen only a few times. V usage is TRBV19 and J usage is TRBJ2-1, with D perhaps matching TRBD2 (5 bases). V was cut by 5 bases and J by 4 bases, with 12 bases left in between. Germline CDR1 reads LNHDA; CDR2 reads SQIVND (reference sequence). The CDR3 runs 14 residues. The CDR3 nucleotides are TGTGCCAGTAGTGTAAGCCGGGGTTACAATGAGCAGTTCTTC. Protein sequence: CASSVSRGYNEQFF.

This clonotype occurred many times. CDR3 sequence reads: CASGQDSNYEQYF. Written as DNA, the CDR3 is TGTGCCAGCGGCCAGGACTCGAACTACGAGCAGTACTTC. The chain joins TRBV12-3 or TRBV12-4 to TRBJ2-7; a weak D match, TRBD2 (5 bases). The CDR3 runs 13 residues. V was clipped by 8 bases and J by 3 bases, with 14 bases between them.

This clonotype has a count of ten or more. The chain combines TRBV6-2 or TRBV6-3 with TRBJ1-1, with TRBD1 as a possible D gene (6 bases). The CDR3 spans 10 residues. Germline V lookup: CDR1 MNHEY, CDR2 SVGEGT. The ends were cut back, 6 bases at V and 8 bases at J, with 7 bases in the middle. The CDR3: CASSRGEAFF. CDR3 DNA sequence: TGTGCCAGCAGCAGGGGAGAAGCTTTCTTT.

This clonotype was observed many times. The J gene is TRBJ2-3, the V gene TRBV7-2; 7 bases line up with TRBD2. In germline, CDR1 is SGHTA, CDR2 FQGNSA. With 2 bases clipped from V and 1 base from J, the junction kept 15 bases outside the gene matches. The CDR3 totals 19 residues. The DNA of the CDR3 is TGTGCCAGCAGCTTACGGGGTAGCGGGCTGGTTACTGGCACAGATACGCAGTATTTT. Translation: CASSLRGSGLVTGTDTQYF.

This clonotype has ten or more counts. The chain combines TRBV7-3 with TRBJ2-1; D remains ambiguous. Trimming took off 6 bases at V and 8 bases at J, with 14 bases between the two ends. Germline CDR1 SGHTA, CDR2 FQGTGA. The CDR3 has 13 amino acids. Written as DNA, the CDR3 is TGTGCCAGCAGTCGAAACGGGTGGGATGAGCAGTTCTTC. Protein sequence: CASSRNGWDEQFF.

This rearrangement joins TRBV28 to TRBJ2-7; 8 nucleotides line up with TRBD1. The J segment lost 5 bases and the V segment lost 7 bases, leaving 13 bases of the junction unmatched. The CDR3 spans 15 residues. Germline CDR1 reads MDHEN; CDR2 reads SYDVKM. The DNA of the CDR3 is TGTGCCAGCATTACTCCGGCAGGGGGCTTTAACGAGCAGTACTTC. This translates into CASITPAGGFNEQYF.

This clonotype was detected ten times or more. The CDR3 sequence: CASTPASSGNTEAFF. CDR3 coding DNA: TGTGCCAGCACCCCAGCGTCCTCCGGGAACACTGAAGCTTTCTTT. This chain connects TRBV28 to TRBJ1-1; D is undetermined. Trimming shortened V by 7 bases and J by 1 base, and 16 bases separated the two germline ends. The germline CDR1 and CDR2 sequences are MDHEN and SYDVKM. This CDR3 region has 15 residues.